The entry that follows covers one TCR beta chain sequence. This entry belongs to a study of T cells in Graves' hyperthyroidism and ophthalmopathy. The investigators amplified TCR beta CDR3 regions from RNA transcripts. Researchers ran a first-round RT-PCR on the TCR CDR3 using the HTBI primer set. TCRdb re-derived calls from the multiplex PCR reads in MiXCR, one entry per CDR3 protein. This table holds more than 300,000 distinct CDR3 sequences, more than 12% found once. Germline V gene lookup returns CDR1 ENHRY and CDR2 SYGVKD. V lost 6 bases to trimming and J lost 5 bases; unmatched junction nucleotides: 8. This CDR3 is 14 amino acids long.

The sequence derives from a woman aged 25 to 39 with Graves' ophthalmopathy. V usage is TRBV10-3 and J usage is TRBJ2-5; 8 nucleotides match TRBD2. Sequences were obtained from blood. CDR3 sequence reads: CAISPGGAGETQYF. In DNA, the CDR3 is TGTGCCATCAGCCCCGGGGGGGCCGGGGAGACCCAGTACTTC.